The clone carrying this T cell receptor beta chain showed up just a few times. The target antigen is unknown. Trimming removed 0 bases from V and 1 base from J; junction bases left unmatched: 9. CDR3 length: 18 amino acids. Germline V gene data show CDR1 as DFQATT and CDR2 as SNEGSKA (reference sequence). TCRdb called the 5' RACE reads again in MiXCR, with one record for every CDR3 protein. In the table there are some 600,000 distinct CDR3 sequences, 7.1% of which are singletons. The data belong to a study of identical twins. Study-level points and caveats: There was more out-of-frame TCR alpha sharing in monozygotic twins than models estimated.

These data were likewise used in another study, on yellow fever vaccine responses in identical twins.

The receptor's source is a woman under 30 in good health. Sequenced material: PBMCs. The chain employs TRBV20-1 and TRBJ1-5, with 10 positions matching TRBD1. CDR3 loop: CSARDVGQGIMSNQPQHF. The CDR3 DNA reads as TGCAGTGCTAGAGATGTGGGACAGGGGATTATGAGCAATCAGCCCCAGCATTTT.